This paragraph covers one T cell receptor beta chain sequence. This clonotype is identified as medium-sized (0.01 to 0.1%). The antigen this receptor binds is unknown. The record has no base qualities; no much larger clone is one base away. These data belong to a study of liver allograft versus peripheral blood T cells (dated by TCRdb to between 2020 and 2021). Background for the entire study: The study compared T cell receptor repertoires found within transplanted livers against repertoires in the peripheral blood of liver transplant recipients.

Sequenced using an Illumina MiSeq. TCRdb itself trimmed the public reads at Q25 with fastp, ran MiXCR and retained productive beta chains. Here each entry gathers all rows of one CDR3 protein and keeps the most common genes and DNA. Here the sample has fewer than 9,500 distinct CDR3 sequences; less than 20% occur a single time. The top ten clonotypes cover roughly 4.5% of the sample. Study-wide findings and limitations: The T cell receptor repertoires within liver allografts were reported to be different from the T cell receptor repertoires detected in peripheral blood.

The TCR comes from a human patient who had a liver transplant. Some T cells seen after a transplant may have their origin in the graft donor.

The DNA reads as follows: TGTGCCAGCTCACCTCAAAAGTACGAGCAGTACTTC. Translation gives CASSPQKYEQYF. In this chain, TRBV18 is recombined with TRBJ2-7, with the D gene not confidently named. CDR1 KGHSH and CDR2 LQKENI are derived from the germline V gene. V loses 3 bases, J loses 4 bases, and the germline ends lie 7 bases apart. CDR3 length: 12 amino acids, cysteine to phenylalanine. Only the CDR3 portion is preserved as DNA: 36 bases, with reading frame beginning at the first base.